Following are 24 T cell receptor beta chains from one sample sequenced in a study of a mutant IDH1 vaccine in newly diagnosed glioma. The sample's time point: baseline, week 1 (first vaccination visit). Treatment noted: pre-vaccination baseline after standard-of-care therapy. Sequencing used immunoSEQ multiplex PCR; TCRdb keeps in-frame clones, though not all of them. The sample lists tens of thousands of clones, 60% to 85% occurring once. The starting material was peripheral blood mononuclear cells (PBMCs), obtained from a glioma patient treated with radiotherapy, temozolomide or both. Receptors were obtained from a man between 50 and 59 years old with glioma. Some clones in this sample may be carry-over from other donors' samples.

The chain has TRBV5-4 and TRBJ2-1; possibly TRBD1 or TRBD2 for D (6 bases each). The V end was cut by 1 base, the J end by 0 bases, with 11 bases between. The CDR3 runs 16 residues. CDR1 is SGHNT, CDR2 YYREEE, per germline (reference sequence). CDR3 bases: TGTGCCAGCAGCTTGAGGGGGACTGCCTCCTACAATGAGCAGTTCTTC. Residues: CASSLRGTASYNEQFF.

The V and J genes are TRBV19 and TRBJ2-3; D not resolved. The V gene lost 6 bases and the J gene lost 5 bases, with 12 bases spanning the gap. Germline CDR1 is LNHDA and CDR2 is SQIVND (reference sequence). The CDR3 has 13 amino acids. CDR3 region: CASRKGLGDTQYF. CDR3 DNA: TGTGCCAGTAGAAAGGGATTGGGAGATACGCAGTATTTT.

This chain connects TRBV6-6 to TRBJ1-2, with D hard to call. Trimming removed 5 bases at V and 4 bases at J, with 14 bases between. Per the germline V gene, CDR1 is MNHNY and CDR2 is SVGAGI (reference sequence). This CDR3 contains 14 residues. The CDR3 region is CASSPPAAGYGYTF. The CDR3 bases are TGTGCCAGCAGTCCCCCGGCGGCGGGCTATGGCTACACCTTC.

The rearrangement links TRBV6-6 to TRBJ2-1; 8 bases line up with TRBD1. Germline V gene lookup returns CDR1 MNHNY and CDR2 SVGAGI (reference sequence). There are 16 residues in the CDR3. Trimming cost V 4 bases and J 6 bases; bases outside gene matches: 11. The CDR3 loop is CASSSVGRGQSNEQFF. Here the CDR3 DNA reads TGTGCCAGCAGTTCAGTGGGCAGGGGGCAGAGCAATGAGCAGTTCTTC.

The chain couples TRBV9 to TRBJ2-2; no firm D call. Trimming removed 0 bases from V and 3 bases from J, with 9 bases in between. Germline V gene data show CDR1 as SGDLS and CDR2 as YYNGEE. The CDR3 contains 15 residues. The CDR3 DNA reads TGTGCCAGCAGCGTAGGTGGGATAGACACCGGGGAGCTGTTTTTT. As protein: CASSVGGIDTGELFF.

The chain joins TRBV5-4 to TRBJ2-7; unclear D gene. Germline V gives CDR1 SGHNT, CDR2 YYREEE (reference sequence). V lost 1 base to trimming and J lost 5 bases, with 7 bases between them. The CDR3 is made up of 12 amino acids. DNA for the CDR3: TGTGCCAGCAGCTTGTTTAGTAACGAGCAGTACTTC. This encodes CASSLFSNEQYF.

The CDR3 reads CASSLAGTSEKLFF. Written as DNA, the CDR3 is TGTGCCAGCAGCTTAGCTGGGACGAGTGAAAAACTGTTTTTT. The chain employs TRBV7-9 and TRBJ1-4; a weak D match, TRBD1 (5 bases). V lost 0 bases and J 7 bases, leaving 9 bases between the germline ends. The CDR3 totals 14 residues. Germline V gene lookup returns CDR1 SEHNR and CDR2 FQNEAQ (reference sequence).

V is TRBV4-3 and J is TRBJ1-5; tentative D call: TRBD1 (6 bases). V lost 0 bases and J 9 bases, leaving 15 bases between the germline ends. CDR3 size: 15 residues. Germline V gene data show CDR1 as LGHNA and CDR2 as YSLEER. Here the CDR3 reads CASSQEARGRVPQHF. As DNA, the CDR3 is TGCGCCAGCAGCCAAGAGGCGCGGGGGCGAGTGCCCCAGCATTTT.

This chain links TRBV28 with TRBJ2-4; D is ambiguous. The germline V and J ends were trimmed by 3 bases and 15 bases, with 15 bases remaining between them. The CDR3 has 12 residues. Germline V gene sequence: CDR1 MDHEN, CDR2 SYDVKM. For the CDR3, the DNA is TGTGCCAGCAGTTTCCGGGCCGGTAATCTGTACTTC. This translates into CASSFRAGNLYF. Full variable domain (rest looked up from reference TRBV28 and TRBJ2-4): DVKVTQSSRYLVKRTGEKVFLECVQDMDHENMFWYRQDPGLGLRLIYFSYDVKMKEKGDIPEGYSVSREKKERFSLILESASTNQTSMYLCASSFRAGNLYFGAGTRLSVL.

The J gene is TRBJ2-3, the V gene TRBV27; possibly TRBD1 or TRBD2 for D (7 bases each). This CDR3 region has 19 residues. The V gene's germline CDR1 is MNHEY and CDR2 SMNVEV (reference sequence). Trimming took off 3 bases at V and 8 bases at J, with 30 bases between the two ends. The CDR3 region is CASSLRDSRDYPEAGTQYF. For the CDR3, the DNA is TGTGCCAGCAGTTTGAGGGACAGCAGGGACTACCCGGAGGCTGGTACGCAGTATTTT.

In nucleotides, the CDR3 is TGTGCCAGCAGACTAGCGGGGGATGAGCAGTTCTTC. It encodes CASRLAGDEQFF. The chain joins TRBV21-1 to TRBJ2-1; the table's D gene call, TRBD2, was not cross checked with the DNA. TRBV21-1 is a pseudogene. The CDR3 loop spans 12 amino acids.

This clone is labeled as medium-sized. This chain connects TRBV6-5 to TRBJ1-2; D is perhaps TRBD1 (6 bases). The V and J ends lost 4 bases and 3 bases respectively, with 12 bases between them. There are 14 residues in the CDR3. The germline gives CDR1 MNHEY, CDR2 SVGAGI. The CDR3 nucleotides read TGTGCCAGCAGTTCCACGGGGGCAGACTATGGCTACACCTTC. Translating it yields CASSSTGADYGYTF.

This clone has just a few counts. The chain combines TRBV5-6 with TRBJ1-1; D gene ambiguous. Trimming took off 4 bases at V and 0 bases at J, with 13 bases between the two ends. The CDR3 contains 15 residues. CDR1 and CDR2 (germline): SGHDT, YYEEEE. The CDR3 region is CASSRTEWMNTEAFF. For the CDR3, the DNA is TGTGCCAGCAGCCGAACAGAGTGGATGAACACTGAAGCTTTCTTT.

The DNA of the CDR3 is TGCAGCGTTCAAAGAAGGGGGGGAGAGAACACTGAAGCTTTCTTT. Translation: CSVQRRGGENTEAFF. J is TRBJ1-1 and V is TRBV29-1; perhaps TRBD1 as D (6 bases). CDR3 length: 15 amino acids. Trimming took off 5 bases at V and 1 base at J, with 17 bases between the two ends. CDR1 and CDR2 (germline): SQVTM, ANQGSEA. The full variable domain, with the rest looked up from reference TRBV29-1 and TRBJ1-1, is SAVISQKPSRDICQRGTSLTIQCQVDSQVTMMFWYRQQPGQSLTLIATANQGSEATYESGFVIDKFPISRPNLTFSTLTVSNMSPEDSSIYLCSVQRRGGENTEAFFGQGTRLTVV.

J is TRBJ1-1 and V is TRBV10-3; TRBD1 matches 10 bases. The J segment lost 11 bases and the V segment lost 11 bases, leaving 17 bases of the junction unmatched. Germline V CDR1 and CDR2: ENHRY, SYGVKD. This CDR3 comprises 14 residues. The CDR3 spells CAASPGGQGKGAFF. The CDR3 bases are TGTGCCGCATCCCCTGGGGGACAGGGGAAGGGGGCTTTCTTT.

The chain couples TRBV27 to TRBJ1-4; D ambiguous. CDR3 size: 14 residues. Germline CDR1 reads MNHEY; CDR2 reads SMNVEV (reference sequence). V was shortened by 7 bases and J by 0 bases, with 9 bases between the two germline ends. CDR3 in DNA: TGTGCCAGCACACAGACTGCAACTAATGAAAAACTGTTTTTT. This codes for CASTQTATNEKLFF. Supplemented by reference TRBV27 and TRBJ1-4, the full variable domain reads EAQVTQNPRYLITVTGKKLTVTCSQNMNHEYMSWYRQDPGLGLRQIYYSMNVEVTDKGDVPEGYKVSRKEKRNFPLILESPSPNQTSLYFCASTQTATNEKLFFGSGTQLSVL.

This clone was counted only a few times. The genes are TRBV29-1 and TRBJ1-1; TRBD1 is a possible D gene (6 bases). CDR1 and CDR2 from the germline V gene are SQVTM and ANQGSEA. This CDR3 contains 12 residues. Deletions cut 5 bases from V and 5 bases from J, with 12 bases between. In DNA, the CDR3 is TGCAGCGTTCGACAGGCTATTACTGAAGCTTTCTTT. Translating gives CSVRQAITEAFF.

The V call is TRBV11-2, the J call TRBJ2-5, with D unclear. The V and J ends lost 1 base and 6 bases respectively, with 6 bases between them. CDR3 length: 12 residues. Germline values: CDR1 SGHAT, CDR2 FQNNGV. CDR3 coding DNA: TGTGCCAGCAGCTTAGGGAGCCAGACCCAGTACTTC. Protein sequence: CASSLGSQTQYF.

The genes are TRBV6-5 and TRBJ1-2; D gene ambiguous. The V end was cut by 8 bases, the J end by 7 bases, with 17 bases between. The CDR3 has 13 residues. Per the germline V gene, CDR1 is MNHEY and CDR2 is SVGAGI. As DNA, the CDR3 is TGTGCCAGCGGGGAACCCCGATTGAGTGGCTACACCTTC. Its protein product is CASGEPRLSGYTF.

This clone appeared a few times. The gene calls are TRBV7-9 and TRBJ2-7; D assignment may be TRBD1 or TRBD2 (6 bases each). The length of the CDR3 is 15 residues. CDR1 and CDR2 from the germline V gene are SEHNR and FQNEAQ (reference sequence). Deletions cut 5 bases from V and 4 bases from J, with 18 bases between. CDR3 nucleotides: TGTGCCAGCAGCCAGCCGCAGGGGAGGCGGTACGAGCAGTACTTC. It encodes CASSQPQGRRYEQYF.

This chain uses TRBV6-5 with TRBJ2-7; the match to TRBD2 covers 8 bases. Germline CDR1 MNHEY, CDR2 SVGAGI. CDR3 length equals 15 residues. V was pared by 2 bases and J by 2 bases, with 5 bases of the junction left unmatched. CDR3 in DNA: TGTGCCAGCAGTTACGGAGCGGGAGTAACCTACGAGCAGTACTTC. Amino acid sequence: CASSYGAGVTYEQYF.

The chain uses TRBV27 and TRBJ2-7, with 9 bases aligning to TRBD1. Germline assignment: CDR1 MNHEY and CDR2 SMNVEV (reference sequence). This CDR3 comprises 14 residues. V was pared by 5 bases and J by 6 bases, with 8 bases of the junction left unmatched. CDR3 in amino acids: CASSLSGQGVEQYF. The CDR3 DNA follows: TGTGCCAGCAGTCTCTCGGGACAGGGTGTCGAGCAGTACTTC.

The gene calls are TRBV19 and TRBJ1-5; TRBD1 might be the D (5 bases). Trimming cost V 5 bases and J 4 bases, with 18 bases left between them. CDR1 and CDR2 from the germline V gene are LNHDA and SQIVND (reference sequence). The CDR3 is 16 residues long. The CDR3 sequence: CASSFRAQIDNQPQHF. In nucleotides, the CDR3 is TGTGCCAGTAGTTTCAGGGCCCAGATTGATAATCAGCCCCAGCATTTT.

The chain employs TRBV6-1 and TRBJ1-1; 7 bases are shared with TRBD1. The length of the CDR3 is 13 residues. V shed 10 bases and J 12 bases; nucleotides not matched to a gene: 17. The germline V gene encodes CDR1 MNHNS and CDR2 SASEGT. CDR3 DNA sequence: TGTGCCACCCACCTGGGAGAGGGGGCGCGGACTTTCTTT. Protein product: CATHLGEGARTFF.